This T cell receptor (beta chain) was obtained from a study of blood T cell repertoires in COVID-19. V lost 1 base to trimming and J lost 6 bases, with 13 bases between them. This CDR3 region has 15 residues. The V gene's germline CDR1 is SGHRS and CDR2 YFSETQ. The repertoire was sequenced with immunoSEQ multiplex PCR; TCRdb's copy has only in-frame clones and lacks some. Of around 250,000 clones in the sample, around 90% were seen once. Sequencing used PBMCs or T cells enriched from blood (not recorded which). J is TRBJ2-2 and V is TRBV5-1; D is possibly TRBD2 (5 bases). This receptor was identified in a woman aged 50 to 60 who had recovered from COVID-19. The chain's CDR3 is CASSLFLGGSGELFF. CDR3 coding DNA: TGCGCCAGCAGCTTGTTCCTAGGCGGGTCCGGGGAGCTGTTTTTT.